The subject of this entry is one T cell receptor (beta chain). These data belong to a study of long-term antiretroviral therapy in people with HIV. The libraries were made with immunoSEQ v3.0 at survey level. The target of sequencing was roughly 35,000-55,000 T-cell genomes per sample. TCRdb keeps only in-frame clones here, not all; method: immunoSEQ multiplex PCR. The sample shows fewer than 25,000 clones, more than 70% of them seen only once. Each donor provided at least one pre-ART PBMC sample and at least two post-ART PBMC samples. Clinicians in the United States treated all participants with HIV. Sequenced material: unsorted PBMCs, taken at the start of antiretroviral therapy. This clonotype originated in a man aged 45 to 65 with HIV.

The CDR3 DNA reads TGTGCCAGCTCACCGATAGCGGGGCTCACAGATACGCAGTATTTT. Its protein product is CASSPIAGLTDTQYF. This chain connects TRBV18 to TRBJ2-3, with TRBD2 identical over 8 bases. V trimming: 3 bases; J trimming: 2 bases; junction bases outside the gene matches: 4. This CDR3 spans 15 amino acids. The germline CDR1 and CDR2 sequences are KGHSH and LQKENI. The whole variable domain, filled in from reference TRBV18 and TRBJ2-3, reads NAGVMQNPRHLVRRRGQEARLRCSPMKGHSHVYWYRQLPEEGLKFMVYLQKENIIDESGMPKERFSAEFPKEGPSILRIQQVVRGDSAAYFCASSPIAGLTDTQYFGPGTRLTVL.